Below, one T cell receptor (beta chain) is given with its context. Its antigen is still unknown. The data were taken from a study of T cells in women clearing cervical HPV infection. TCRdb keeps only in-frame clones here, not all; method: immunoSEQ multiplex PCR. The repertoire table contains 30,000 to 40,000 clones. Study results and limitations: T-cell numbers per sample were unknown and may explain richness differences.

Input material: blood buffy coat. This sequence originates from a woman aged 18 to 75 with a cervical HPV16 infection that either progressed to CIN3+ or cleared (not recorded which).

CDR3 sequence: CASSLVLRGKETQYF. The DNA read from the CDR3 is TGTGCCAGCAGCTTAGTACTCAGGGGGAAAGAGACC. The V gene is TRBV7-6, the J gene TRBJ2-5; TRBD1 matches at 7 bases. Read data end 3 residues before the CDR3 end; the end is taken from the germline J gene. This CDR3 has 15 residues. Trimming cost V 1 base and J 3 bases; bases outside gene matches: 5. Germline V gene data show CDR1 as SGHVS and CDR2 as FNYEAQ.